This T cell receptor (beta chain) was retrieved from a study of blood T cells in healthy people across ages. Alongside a J-beta primer mix, a sample-barcoded 5' primer served in a second PCR lasting 7 to 11 cycles. Each CDR3 protein is one row after TCRdb ran MiXCR on the 5' RACE reads. The data show 780,000 or so distinct CDR3 sequences, around 25% seen once. The CDR3 contains 17 residues. V shed 6 bases and J 0 bases; nucleotides not matched to a gene: 12. Healthy Caucasian individuals from Russia aged roughly 6 to 95 served as donors. The same specimen was also included in a second study, on T cells of mothers and their children. As that study records: The extracted RNA was employed in its entirety for cDNA synthesis, at roughly 1.4 ug per 15 ul. During the second PCR, the M1S primer introduced sample barcodes along with 2-4 random nucleotides. Sequencing returned over 8 million TCR beta CDR3 reads per mother and some 3 million per child.

Sequencing used blood. This receptor was taken from a boy aged 5-17 years in good health. V and J are TRBV12-3 or TRBV12-4 and TRBJ2-3, with 7 bases matching TRBD2. The CDR3 nucleotides read TGTGCCAGCAGCCCGACGGGGGGACGACACAGCACAGATACGCAGTATTTT. This translates into CASSPTGGRHSTDTQYF.